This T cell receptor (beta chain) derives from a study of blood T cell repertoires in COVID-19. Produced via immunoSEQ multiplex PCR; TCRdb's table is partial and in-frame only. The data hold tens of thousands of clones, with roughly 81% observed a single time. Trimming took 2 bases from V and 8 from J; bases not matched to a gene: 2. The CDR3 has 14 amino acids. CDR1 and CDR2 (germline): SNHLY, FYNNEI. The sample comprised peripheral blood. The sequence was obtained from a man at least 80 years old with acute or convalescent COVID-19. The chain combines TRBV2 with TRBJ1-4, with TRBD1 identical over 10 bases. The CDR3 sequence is CASSERDRGEKLFF. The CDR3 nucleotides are TGTGCCAGCAGTGAACGGGACAGGGGCGAAAAACTGTTTTTT.